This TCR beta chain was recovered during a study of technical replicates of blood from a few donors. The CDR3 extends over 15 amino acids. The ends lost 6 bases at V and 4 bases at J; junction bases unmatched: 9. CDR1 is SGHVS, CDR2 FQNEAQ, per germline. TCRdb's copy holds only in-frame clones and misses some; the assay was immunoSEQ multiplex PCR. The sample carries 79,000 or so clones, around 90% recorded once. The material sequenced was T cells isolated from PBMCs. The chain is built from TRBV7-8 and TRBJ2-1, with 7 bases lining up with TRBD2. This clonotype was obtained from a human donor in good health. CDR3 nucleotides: TGTGCCAGCAGGTCAGGCGGGAGCGTATACAATGAGCAGTTCTTC. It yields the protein CASRSGGSVYNEQFF. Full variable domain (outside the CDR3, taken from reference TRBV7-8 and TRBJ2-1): GAGVSQSPRYKVAKRGQDVALRCDPISGHVSLFWYQQALGQGPEFLTYFQNEAQLDKSGLPSDRFFAERPEGSVSTLKIQRTQQEDSAVYLCASRSGGSVYNEQFFGPGTRLTVL.